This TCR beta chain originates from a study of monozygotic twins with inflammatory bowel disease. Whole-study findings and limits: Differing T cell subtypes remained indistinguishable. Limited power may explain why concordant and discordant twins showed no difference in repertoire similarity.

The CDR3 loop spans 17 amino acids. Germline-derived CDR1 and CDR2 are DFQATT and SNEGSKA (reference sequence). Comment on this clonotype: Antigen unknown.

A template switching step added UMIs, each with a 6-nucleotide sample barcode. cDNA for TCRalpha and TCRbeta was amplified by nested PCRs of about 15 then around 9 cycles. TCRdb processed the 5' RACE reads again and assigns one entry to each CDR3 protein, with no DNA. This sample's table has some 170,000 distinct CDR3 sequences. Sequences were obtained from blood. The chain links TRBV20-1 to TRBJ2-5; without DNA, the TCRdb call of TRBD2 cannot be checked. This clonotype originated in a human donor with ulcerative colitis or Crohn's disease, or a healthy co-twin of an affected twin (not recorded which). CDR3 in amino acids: CSASQARGGQVSETQYF.